This T cell receptor (beta chain) was recovered during a study of T cell repertoires in cytomegalovirus infection. For the study at large: Signatures in public TCR beta sequences pointed to both CMV infection and matching HLA type.

Of note for this clonotype: Antigen unknown.

Losses at the gene ends were 5 bases for V and 2 bases for J; bases not matched to a gene: 11. The CDR3 has 17 amino acids. The germline CDR1 and CDR2 sequences are SGHTA and FQGNSA. TCRdb re-analysed the reads in MiXCR, keeping a single row per CDR3 protein. The sample includes 450,000 to 550,000 distinct CDR3 sequences, about 44% of them seen just once. This clonotype was sampled from a human donor in good health (CMV status not recorded). Some clones in this sample may be carry-over from other donors' samples. V is TRBV7-2 and J is TRBJ2-3, with 9 bases that match TRBD2. This sample comprised cultured PBMCs, obtained from culture after CMV antigen stimulation. The CDR3 sequence: CASSASPSGDYTDTQYF. CDR3 nucleotide sequence: TGTGCCAGCAGCGCGAGTCCTAGCGGGGACTACACAGATACGCAGTATTTT. The full variable domain, with the rest looked up from reference TRBV7-2 and TRBJ2-3, is GAGVSQSPSNKVTEKGKDVELRCDPISGHTALYWYRQSLGQGLEFLIYFQGNSAPDKSGLPSDRFSAERTGGSVSTLTIQRTQQEDSAVYLCASSASPSGDYTDTQYFGPGTRLTVL.